A single sample gave rise to the 22 T cell receptor beta chains below, sequenced in a study of control samples from healthy donors and cancer patients. The repertoire was sequenced with immunoSEQ multiplex PCR; TCRdb's copy has only in-frame clones and lacks some. Found here are about 70,000 clones, 80% to 90% of them singletons; the top ten hold 2% to 2.5%. The material sequenced was PBMCs. Receptor source: a woman in her fifties or sixties with head and neck cancer.

CDR3 sequence reads: CASSFQGSYNSPLHF. CDR3 coding DNA: TGTGCCAGCAGCTTCCAAGGCTCCTATAATTCACCCCTCCACTTT. The chain couples TRBV5-4 to TRBJ1-6; D is unresolved. This CDR3 comprises 15 residues. V gave up 2 bases and J gave up 0 bases, with 6 bases separating them. Germline CDR1 is SGHNT and CDR2 is YYREEE (reference sequence).

V gene TRBV19 combines with J gene TRBJ1-1; the match to TRBD1 covers 7 bases. This CDR3 region has 13 residues. V was pared by 6 bases and J by 4 bases, with 5 bases of the junction left unmatched. CDR1 LNHDA and CDR2 SQIVND come from the germline V gene (reference sequence). The CDR3 bases are TGTGCCAGTAGAAAGGGGGCGGGCACTGAAGCTTTCTTT. It translates to CASRKGAGTEAFF.

The chain joins TRBV5-1 to TRBJ1-2, with 7 bases lining up with TRBD1. From germline, CDR1 is SGHRS and CDR2 YFSETQ. This CDR3 spans 14 amino acids. V gave up 5 bases and J gave up 6 bases; unmatched junction bases: 10. CDR3 amino acids: CASSNRTGLDGYTF. The CDR3 region has the DNA TGCGCCAGCAGTAATAGGACAGGACTAGATGGCTACACCTTC.

Regarding this clone: Other DNA sequences in this sample translate to the same CDR3. The J gene is TRBJ2-5, the V gene TRBV18, with D unclear. V was pared by 2 bases and J by 5 bases, with 3 bases between. Germline values: CDR1 KGHSH, CDR2 LQKENI. There are 11 residues in the CDR3. The CDR3, as DNA: TGTGCCAGCTCACCAGGCGAGACCCAGTACTTC. It encodes CASSPGETQYF.

This clone was detected once. The genes are TRBV7-2 and TRBJ2-3, with D maybe TRBD1 (5 bases). Looked up from germline, CDR1 is SGHTA and CDR2 is FQGNSA. The CDR3 has 13 residues. V lost 0 bases to trimming and J lost 10 bases, with 11 bases between them. The CDR3 loop is CASSLALLGPQYF. Here the CDR3 DNA reads TGTGCCAGCAGCTTAGCCCTATTGGGGCCGCAGTATTTT.

V is TRBV11-2 and J is TRBJ1-1, with D uncertain. CDR3 length: 12 amino acids. V was shortened by 1 base and J by 5 bases, with 5 bases between the two germline ends. Per the germline V gene, CDR1 is SGHAT and CDR2 is FQNNGV. CDR3 DNA sequence: TGTGCCAGCAGCTTAGTTGGTACTGAAGCTTTCTTT. Translated, it gives CASSLVGTEAFF. Combining the CDR3 with reference TRBV11-2 and TRBJ1-1 gives the whole variable domain EAGVAQSPRYKIIEKRQSVAFWCNPISGHATLYWYQQILGQGPKLLIQFQNNGVVDDSQLPKDRFSAERLKGVDSTLKIQPAKLEDSAVYLCASSLVGTEAFFGQGTRLTVV.

The rearrangement uses TRBV29-1 and TRBJ2-3, with a tentative D call TRBD2 (5 bases). The CDR3 runs to 14 residues. Trimming removed 7 bases from V and 4 bases from J, with 18 bases in between. Germline CDR1 reads SQVTM; CDR2 reads ANQGSEA. The CDR3 here is CSGGGWAAADTQYF. The CDR3, as DNA: TGCAGCGGTGGAGGTTGGGCTGCCGCAGATACGCAGTATTTT.

The rearrangement uses TRBV18 and TRBJ2-7; tentatively, D is TRBD1 (5 bases). With 0 bases removed from V and 0 bases from J, the gap between germline ends came to 9 bases. The CDR3 is 15 amino acids. Germline assignment: CDR1 KGHSH and CDR2 LQKENI. The CDR3 sequence: CASSPPTGSSYEQYF. The CDR3 DNA reads TGTGCCAGCTCACCACCTACAGGCTCCTCCTACGAGCAGTACTTC.

CDR3 sequence: CASSLWGNNQPQHF. The CDR3 bases are TGTGCCAGCAGTTTATGGGGCAATAATCAGCCCCAGCATTTT. The chain has TRBV28 and TRBJ1-5; D call uncertain. This CDR3 spans 14 amino acids. Germline V lookup: CDR1 MDHEN, CDR2 SYDVKM. Between the trimmed V and J ends, which lost 0 bases and 4 bases, there was a span of 7 bases.

The chain recombines TRBV5-1 with TRBJ2-5, with TRBD2 identical over 9 bases. The CDR3 totals 14 residues. The germline gives CDR1 SGHRS, CDR2 YFSETQ. With 4 bases clipped from V and 5 bases from J, the junction kept 6 bases outside the gene matches. The CDR3: CASSRGLAGETQYF. In DNA, the CDR3 is TGCGCCAGCAGCCGGGGACTAGCTGGGGAGACCCAGTACTTC. The full variable domain, in which reference TRBV5-1 and TRBJ2-5 provide the parts outside the CDR3, is KAGVTQTPRYLIKTRGQQVTLSCSPISGHRSVSWYQQTPGQGLQFLFEYFSETQRNKGNFPGRFSGRQFSNSRSEMNVSTLELGDSALYLCASSRGLAGETQYFGPGTRLLVL.

This clone was seen more than once but under ten times. J is TRBJ1-6 and V is TRBV5-6, with D perhaps TRBD1 (6 bases). Germline V gene sequence: CDR1 SGHDT, CDR2 YYEEEE. This CDR3 contains 15 residues. V was clipped by 2 bases and J by 14 bases, with 20 bases between them. The CDR3 spells CASSLGGPGGKTLHF. CDR3 nucleotides: TGTGCCAGCAGCTTAGGGGGGCCCGGGGGCAAAACCCTCCACTTT.

The chain recombines TRBV3-1 (or the pseudogene TRBV3-2) with TRBJ2-2; 8 bases match TRBD2. V shed 0 bases and J 0 bases; nucleotides not matched to a gene: 12. The germline gives CDR1 LGHDT, CDR2 YNNKEL (reference sequence). The CDR3 sequence is 20 residues long. In DNA form, the CDR3 reads TGTGCCAGCAGCCAAGAGCTCCCCGGAGCGGGGGTCACGAACACCGGGGAGCTGTTTTTT. Its protein product is CASSQELPGAGVTNTGELFF.

The J gene is TRBJ1-4, the V gene TRBV7-2; maybe TRBD1 (6 bases). The germline V gene has CDR1 SGHTA and CDR2 FQGNSA. The CDR3 loop spans 15 amino acids. With 5 bases removed from V and 5 bases from J, the gap between germline ends came to 15 bases. The CDR3 sequence: CASSPGDGGNEKLFF. The CDR3 nucleotides are TGTGCCAGCAGCCCAGGGGACGGCGGAAATGAAAAACTGTTTTTT.

The rearrangement links TRBV5-1 to TRBJ1-1, with a possible D match to TRBD1 (6 bases). Per germline, CDR1 SGHRS and CDR2 YFSETQ. CDR3 length equals 15 residues. V was pared by 4 bases and J by 4 bases, with 17 bases between. The CDR3 region has the DNA TGCGCCAGCAGCGACATAGACAGGAGCGGCACTGAAGCTTTCTTT. This codes for CASSDIDRSGTEAFF.

This chain joins TRBV28 and TRBJ1-2; 7 positions match TRBD1. The CDR3 totals 15 residues. Losses at the gene ends were 4 bases for V and 5 bases for J; bases not matched to a gene: 10. Germline CDR1 MDHEN, CDR2 SYDVKM. The CDR3 DNA sequence: TGTGCCAGCAGTTCCACACAGGGGCATTGGTATGGCTACACCTTC. Encoded protein: CASSSTQGHWYGYTF.

The V and J genes are TRBV7-2 and TRBJ2-3, with 8 nucleotides matching TRBD2. The CDR3 sequence is 15 residues long. The trim removed 4 bases at V and 1 base at J, leaving 4 bases unmatched. Germline V CDR1 and CDR2: SGHTA, FQGNSA. CDR3 bases: TGTGCCAGCAGCTCCCCGGGGGGGGGCACAGATACGCAGTATTTT. Translated, it gives CASSSPGGGTDTQYF.

The genes are TRBV28 and TRBJ2-2, with TRBD2 identical over 9 bases. CDR1 is MDHEN and CDR2 is SYDVKM in the germline V gene. CDR3 length equals 16 residues. J was trimmed by 4 bases and V by 4 bases; bases with no gene match: 7. The CDR3 is CASSSYSRGGTGELFF. The CDR3 DNA is TGTGCCAGCAGTTCATACTCGCGGGGGGGCACCGGGGAGCTGTTTTTT.

The V call is TRBV6-5, the J call TRBJ1-4; no firm D call. Trimming pared 7 bases from V and 8 bases from J, leaving 17 bases between. The CDR3 runs to 14 residues. From germline, CDR1 is MNHEY and CDR2 SVGAGI. Written as DNA, the CDR3 is TGTGCCAGCATGACTAGGGTCCTAGAAGAAAAACTGTTTTTT. It is translated as CASMTRVLEEKLFF.

The chain is built from TRBV4-3 and TRBJ2-1; 9 bases agree with TRBD2. The CDR3 spans 16 residues. Losses at the gene ends were 4 bases for V and 10 bases for J; bases not matched to a gene: 14. The germline V gene has CDR1 LGHNA and CDR2 YSLEER. Here the CDR3 reads CASSREGGTSIREQFF. The CDR3 nucleotides are TGCGCCAGCAGCCGGGAAGGCGGGACTAGCATAAGGGAGCAGTTCTTC.

The genes are TRBV27 and TRBJ2-2; tentatively, D is TRBD1 (6 bases). V shed 5 bases and J shed 1 base, with 14 bases lying between them. The germline V gene has CDR1 MNHEY and CDR2 SMNVEV (reference sequence). CDR3 length: 16 amino acids. This chain's CDR3 is CASSAPGTQNTGELFF. CDR3 coding DNA: TGTGCCAGCAGTGCCCCCGGGACACAGAACACCGGGGAGCTGTTTTTT.

This sequence joins TRBV5-1 and TRBJ2-5; tentatively, D is TRBD2 (6 bases). Germline V CDR1 and CDR2: SGHRS, YFSETQ. This CDR3 spans 15 amino acids. V lost 0 bases and J lost 5, with 14 bases in between. The CDR3 is CASSLARRGMETQYF. The CDR3 DNA follows: TGCGCCAGCAGCTTGGCCCGGCGGGGTATGGAGACCCAGTACTTC.

V and J are TRBV5-1 and TRBJ2-7, with D tentatively TRBD1 or TRBD2 (5 bases each). Germline lookup yields CDR1 SGHRS and CDR2 YFSETQ. The V end lost 1 base, the J end lost 4 bases, and 15 bases lay between the germline ends. The CDR3 consists of 15 residues. The CDR3 protein is CASSLRGTPRYEQYF. The CDR3 DNA reads TGCGCCAGCAGCTTGAGAGGGACCCCCAGGTACGAGCAGTACTTC.